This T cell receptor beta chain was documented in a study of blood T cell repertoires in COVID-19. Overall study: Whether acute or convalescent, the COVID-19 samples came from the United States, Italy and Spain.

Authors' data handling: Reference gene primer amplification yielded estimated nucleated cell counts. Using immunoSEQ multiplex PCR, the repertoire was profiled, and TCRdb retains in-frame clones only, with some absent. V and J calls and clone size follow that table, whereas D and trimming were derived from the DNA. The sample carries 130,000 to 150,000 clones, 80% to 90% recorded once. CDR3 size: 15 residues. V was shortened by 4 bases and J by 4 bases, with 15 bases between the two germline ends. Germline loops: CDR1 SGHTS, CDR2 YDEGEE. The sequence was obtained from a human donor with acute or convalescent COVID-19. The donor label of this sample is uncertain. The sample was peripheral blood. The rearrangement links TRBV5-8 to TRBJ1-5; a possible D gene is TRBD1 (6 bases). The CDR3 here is CASSRWEGGNQPQHF. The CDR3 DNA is TGTGCCAGCAGCCGGTGGGAGGGGGGGAATCAGCCCCAGCATTTT.